This is a list of T cell receptor beta chains from one sample in a study of T cell clonotyping in hematopoietic cell transplantation. The repertoire was sequenced with immunoSEQ multiplex PCR; TCRdb's copy has only in-frame clones and lacks some. The sample records 10,000 to 11,000 clones, around nine tenths being singletons. The sample was peripheral blood mononuclear cells, taken before stem cell transplant. The receptors shown here come from a woman aged 45-60 years with chronic myeloid leukemia. Some clones in this sample may be carry-over from other donors' samples. Each CDR3 is given with its conserved first and last residue. Each record gives: V gene, J gene, D gene, clone size, CDR3 protein, CDR3 DNA. A D gene is named only where the DNA matches it firmly. The size field is filled for only some rows; it gives once, few, many or a size class.

>TRBV28|TRBJ2-2|.|.
CASSLNTGELFF
TGTGCCAGCAGTTTGAACACCGGGGAGCTGTTTTTT
>TRBV28|TRBJ2-7|TRBD2|.
CASSLSRLAGTYEQYF
TGTGCCAGCAGTTTATCCCGGCTAGCGGGGACCTACGAGCAGTACTTC
>TRBV7-2|TRBJ1-5|.|.
CASSLTGSGQPQHF
TGTGCCAGCAGCTTAACGGGGTCCGGTCAGCCCCAGCATTTT
>TRBV28|TRBJ1-2|.|.
CASSPNLYGYTF
TGTGCCAGCAGTCCCAACCTCTATGGCTACACCTTC
>TRBV7-9|TRBJ2-7|TRBD2|.
CASSPQGTSGYEQYF
TGTGCCAGCAGCCCGCAGGGGACTAGCGGGTACGAGCAGTACTTC
>TRBV29-1|TRBJ1-2|.|.
CSVEKEGGYTF
TGCAGCGTTGAAAAGGAGGGTGGCTACACCTTC
>TRBV27|TRBJ2-7|TRBD1|.
CASTRDRLSEQYF
TGTGCCAGCACCAGGGACAGGTTAAGCGAGCAGTACTTC
>TRBV6-5|TRBJ1-5|TRBD1|.
CASSNTGGAAQPQHF
TGTGCCAGCAGTAACACAGGGGGCGCAGCGCAGCCCCAGCATTTT
>TRBV21-1|TRBJ2-1|.|.
CASSKAERRVDRFLANEQFF
TGTGCCAGCAGCAAAGCGGAGAGGAGGGTTGACAGATTTCTGGCCAATGAGCAGTTCTTC
>TRBV7-2|TRBJ2-1|.|.
CASSLGFGRNNEQFF
TGTGCCAGCAGCTTAGGCTTCGGCAGGAACAATGAGCAGTTCTTC
>TRBV5-4|TRBJ1-2|.|.
CASSLPDGGLYGYTF
TGTGCCAGCAGCCTACCAGACGGAGGGCTCTATGGCTACACCTTC
>TRBV5-4|TRBJ2-1|.|.
CASSPGLSSYNEQFF
TGTGCCAGCAGCCCGGGACTGAGCTCCTACAATGAGCAGTTCTTC
>TRBV2|TRBJ1-1|TRBD1|once
CASSRGTGDDTEAFF
TGTGCCAGCAGTCGAGGGACAGGGGACGACACTGAAGCTTTCTTT
>TRBV5-1|TRBJ2-2|.|.
CASSLGPGLNTGELFF
TGCGCCAGCAGCCTGGGACCGGGACTCAACACCGGGGAGCTGTTTTTT
>TRBV7-6|TRBJ2-7|TRBD2|.
CASSLVRRTRSSYEQYF
TGTGCCAGCAGCTTAGTTCGGCGGACTAGGAGCTCCTACGAGCAGTACTTC
>TRBV27|TRBJ2-1|TRBD1|few
CASRGRGGASYNEQFF
TGTGCCAGCAGGGGGCGAGGGGGCGCAAGCTACAATGAGCAGTTCTTC
>TRBV19|TRBJ2-1|TRBD2|once
CASRELAGSYNEQFF
TGTGCCAGTAGAGAACTAGCGGGAAGCTACAATGAGCAGTTCTTC
>TRBV19|TRBJ2-1|.|.
CASRPNWLSSYNEQFF
TGTGCCAGCCGGCCAAATTGGTTGAGCTCCTACAATGAGCAGTTCTTC
>TRBV6-5|TRBJ2-7|.|.
CASSYMGEQYF
TGTGCCAGCAGTTATATGGGTGAGCAGTACTTC
>TRBV4-2|TRBJ1-2|.|.
CASSQDRTASWGYTF
TGTGCCAGCAGCCAAGATCGGACAGCGTCCTGGGGCTACACCTTC
>TRBV30|TRBJ1-1|.|.
CAWSMNTEAFF
TGTGCCTGGAGTATGAACACTGAAGCTTTCTTT
>TRBV1|TRBJ2-7|.|.
CTSSKGREGPRLGEQYF
TGCACCAGCAGCAAAGGGCGGGAGGGCCCCCGATTGGGCGAGCAGTACTTC
>TRBV7-2|TRBJ2-7|TRBD1|.
CASSAPGQGSYEQYF
TGTGCCAGCAGCGCACCGGGACAGGGTTCCTACGAGCAGTACTTC
>TRBV15|TRBJ1-1|.|.
CATSRAAGKNTEAFF
TGTGCCACCAGCAGAGCCGCGGGTAAGAACACTGAAGCTTTCTTT
>TRBV27|TRBJ2-1|.|.
CASSLGGGGAYEQFF
TGTGCCAGCAGTTTAGGGGGTGGGGGGGCGTATGAGCAGTTCTTC
>TRBV6-6|TRBJ2-3|TRBD1|.
CASSRQGAGDTQYF
TGTGCCAGCAGTAGACAGGGGGCAGGGGATACGCAGTATTTT
>TRBV28|TRBJ1-5|.|.
CASTTWGNQPQHF
TGTGCCAGCACCACCTGGGGCAATCAGCCCCAGCATTTT
>TRBV10-3|TRBJ1-5|.|.
CAISEIQNSNQPQHF
TGTGCCATCAGTGAGATCCAGAATAGCAATCAGCCCCAGCATTTT
>TRBV5-4|TRBJ1-3|.|.
CASSIGQPSGNTIYF
TGTGCCAGCAGCATCGGACAGCCCTCTGGAAACACCATATATTTT
>TRBV11-2|TRBJ2-7|TRBD1|once
CASSLDPGGNEQYF
TGTGCCAGCAGCTTAGATCCAGGGGGTAACGAGCAGTACTTC
>TRBV27|TRBJ2-1|TRBD2|.
CASSLWTSGYNEQFF
TGTGCCAGCAGTTTATGGACTAGCGGTTACAATGAGCAGTTCTTC
>TRBV4-2|TRBJ2-3|.|.
CASSQEVGRGTDTQYF
TGTGCCAGCAGCCAAGAAGTAGGAAGGGGCACAGATACGCAGTATTTT
>TRBV30|TRBJ2-7|TRBD1|.
CAWSLYRGEQYF
TGTGCCTGGAGCCTTTACAGGGGCGAGCAGTACTTC
>TRBV14|TRBJ2-5|.|.
CASSRVRVTPSETQYF
TGTGCCAGCAGCCGAGTACGAGTGACACCTTCCGAGACCCAGTACTTC
>TRBV5-1|TRBJ1-1|.|.
CASSRSGVGTEAFF
TGCGCCAGCAGCAGGTCGGGGGTTGGCACTGAAGCTTTCTTT
>TRBV27|TRBJ1-5|.|few
CASSPRDGNQPQHF
TGTGCCAGCAGTCCACGGGACGGTAATCAGCCCCAGCATTTT
>TRBV5-1|TRBJ2-5|.|.
CASSLDTFGGTQYF
TGCGCCAGCAGCTTGGATACGTTTGGAGGGACCCAGTACTTC
>TRBV5-6|TRBJ2-1|.|.
CASSFYRALNYNEQFF
TGTGCCAGCAGCTTTTACAGGGCCTTGAACTACAATGAGCAGTTCTTC
>TRBV28|TRBJ2-2|.|.
CASSFLGNTGELFF
TGTGCCAGCAGTTTCTTGGGGAACACCGGGGAGCTGTTTTTT
>TRBV7-8|TRBJ2-3|TRBD2|once
CASSHRRTSGRADTQYF
TGTGCCAGCAGCCATCGCCGGACTAGCGGGAGGGCAGATACGCAGTATTTT
>TRBV14|TRBJ2-2|.|once
CASSQEGVHRLRPGELFF
TGTGCCAGCAGCCAAGAGGGAGTTCACCGCCTGCGTCCCGGGGAGCTGTTTTTT
>TRBV13|TRBJ1-5|.|.
CASSYRSGGPQHF
TGTGCCAGCAGTTACAGGTCCGGGGGGCCCCAGCATTTT
>TRBV19|TRBJ1-5|TRBD1|.
CASSTSGTVGKQPQHF
TGTGCCAGTAGTACAAGCGGGACAGTGGGTAAACAGCCCCAGCATTTT
>TRBV27|TRBJ2-7|TRBD1|once
CASRSLTGLDYEQYF
TGTGCCAGCAGAAGTCTGACAGGGTTAGACTACGAGCAGTACTTC
>TRBV2|TRBJ2-5|TRBD2|.
CASSGTSGRAKTQYF
TGTGCCAGCAGTGGGACTAGCGGGAGAGCGAAGACCCAGTACTTC
>TRBV7-2|TRBJ2-7|.|.
CASSPTPYEQYF
TGTGCCAGCAGCCCCACGCCCTACGAGCAGTACTTC
>TRBV4-2|TRBJ2-7|TRBD1|.
CASSQDTWTGGYEQYF
TGTGCCAGCAGCCAGGACACTTGGACAGGGGGCTACGAGCAGTACTTC
>TRBV21-1|TRBJ2-1|.|.
CASSLLAYNEQFF
TGTGCCAGCAGCCTCCTGGCCTACAATGAGCAGTTCTTC
>TRBV6-1|TRBJ2-6|.|once
CASSEAAGRGANVLTF
TGTGCCAGCAGTGAAGCAGCAGGGCGGGGGGCCAACGTCCTGACTTTC